The rows below give T cell receptor beta chains drawn from one sample of a study of response to subunit inactivated influenza vaccine. Using its own MiXCR run on the RT-PCR reads, TCRdb lists one record per CDR3 protein. Among 250,000 to 350,000 distinct CDR3 sequences, about 20% were seen once, and the ten largest hold approximately 10%. Specimen: PBMCs from blood, collected about 20 months after vaccination. These receptors all come from a man aged 50 to 69 who received an inactivated influenza vaccine. The CDR3 runs from the conserved cysteine through the conserved F or W. A D gene is named only where the DNA matches it firmly. Clone size is shown for a subset of rows, as once, few, many or a class of expanded clone.

abundance	d_gene	v_gene	j_gene	CDR3nt	CDR3aa
.	.	TRBV7-9	TRBJ2-1	TGTGCCAGCAGCTTGAGGGGGTCCAAGAGTGAGCAGTTCTTC	CASSLRGSKSEQFF
.	.	TRBV6-1	TRBJ2-2	TGTGCCAGCAGGGTTGAGGTGAACACCGGGGAGCTGTTTTTT	CASRVEVNTGELFF
few	.	TRBV7-9	TRBJ2-6	TGTGCCAGCCGCGACAACTCTGGGGCCAACGTCCTGACTTTC	CASRDNSGANVLTF
few	.	TRBV12-3/TRBV12-4	TRBJ1-4	TGTGCCAGCAGTTTGGACAGCCTCCTAAATGAAAAACTGTTTTTT	CASSLDSLLNEKLFF
.	TRBD2	TRBV5-1	TRBJ2-7	TGCGCCAGCAGCCTAACTAGCGGGGGAATCGAGCAGTACTTC	CASSLTSGGIEQYF
few	TRBD1	TRBV7-2	TRBJ1-2	TGTGCCAGCAGCTTTGCGGACAGGGGGCTGGGCTACACCTTC	CASSFADRGLGYTF
.	.	TRBV3-1	TRBJ2-5	TGTGCCAGCAGGACGGGGGAAGAGACCCAGTACTTC	CASRTGEETQYF
few	.	TRBV10-3	TRBJ1-2	TGTGCCATCAGTGAGGGTTCTTCTAACTATGGCTACACCTTC	CAISEGSSNYGYTF
.	.	TRBV7-9	TRBJ2-3	TGTGCCAGCACCCTAACCGGGAACACAGATACGCAGTATTTT	CASTLTGNTDTQYF
few	.	TRBV12-3/TRBV12-4	TRBJ1-1	TGTGCCAGCACGCCCCTCCGGCGGGCGAACACTGAAGCTTTCTTT	CASTPLRRANTEAFF
.	.	TRBV4-3	TRBJ2-1	TGCGCCAGCAGCCAAGAGGTCACATCTAGAGAGCAGTTCTTC	CASSQEVTSREQFF
few	TRBD2	TRBV4-1	TRBJ2-1	TGCGCCAGCAGCCAAGACCCAACAGGGACTAGCGGCAATGAGCAGTTCTTC	CASSQDPTGTSGNEQFF
.	TRBD2	TRBV10-3	TRBJ2-3	TGTGCCATGAGAAAAGCGGGAGCGGTAGATACGCAGTATTTT	CAMRKAGAVDTQYF
.	.	TRBV27	TRBJ1-5	TGTGCCAGCAGCTATTCTGCGGGTCAGCCCCAGCATTTT	CASSYSAGQPQHF
.	.	TRBV7-2	TRBJ2-5	TGTGCCAGCAGCTTTCCACGGACCACGGCAGAGACCCAGTACTTC	CASSFPRTTAETQYF
.	.	TRBV15	TRBJ1-3	TGTGCCACCAGCAGAGACGGGACGGGCTCTGGAAACACCATATATTTT	CATSRDGTGSGNTIYF
.	TRBD1	TRBV6-2/TRBV6-3	TRBJ2-2	TGTGCCAGCAGCAGGCCGGGACAGAGCCCGAACACCGGGGAGCTGTCTTTT	CASSRPGQSPNTGELSF
many	TRBD1	TRBV10-3	TRBJ2-1	TGTGCCATCAGTAGACAGGGCGCCTACAATGAGCAGTTCTTC	CAISRQGAYNEQFF
many	.	TRBV5-1	TRBJ1-1	TGCGCCAGCAGCTTGGCCGGGACAACGGGCGAAGCTTTCTTT	CASSLAGTTGEAFF
.	TRBD1	TRBV4-1	TRBJ2-7	TGCGCCAGCAGCCGGGACAGGAGCTCCTACGAGCAGTACTTC	CASSRDRSSYEQYF
few	.	TRBV3-1	TRBJ1-5	TGTGCCAGCAGCCAAGCGCTCGGTGGCAATCAGCCCCAGCATTTT	CASSQALGGNQPQHF
.	TRBD1	TRBV5-1	TRBJ1-1	TGCGCCAGCAGCTCCAAGACAGGGACCACTGAAGCTTTCTTT	CASSSKTGTTEAFF
.	TRBD2	TRBV29-1	TRBJ2-7	TGCAGCGTTGAGGGTAGCGGGCTAACCGAGCAGTACTTC	CSVEGSGLTEQYF
few	.	TRBV28	TRBJ1-1	TGTGCCAGCACATCGGGCGGCATGAACACTGAAGCTTTCTTT	CASTSGGMNTEAFF
few	.	TRBV10-3	TRBJ1-1	TGTGCCATCAGGGCGGCCCAGGAGCGAACTGAAGCTTTCTTT	CAIRAAQERTEAFF
few	.	TRBV7-9	TRBJ1-4	TGTGCCAGCAGCTTGGACGGAAATGAAAAACTGTTTTTT	CASSLDGNEKLFF
.	.	TRBV12-3/TRBV12-4	TRBJ1-1	TGTGCCAGCAGGGACACAGGGACTGAAGCTTTCTTT	CASRDTGTEAFF
.	TRBD2	TRBV19	TRBJ2-1	TGTGCCAGTAGTATAGCGGGAGGTTTTGGGAATGAGCAGTTCTTC	CASSIAGGFGNEQFF
.	.	TRBV20-1	TRBJ1-1	TGCAGTGCTAGCACAGGCCGGAGCATGAACACTGAAGCTTTCTTT	CSASTGRSMNTEAFF
.	TRBD1	TRBV20-1	TRBJ1-6	TGCAGTGCCAAGACAGGGTATAATTCACCCCTCCACTTT	CSAKTGYNSPLHF
.	.	TRBV28	TRBJ2-7	TGTGCCAGCAGTTTAATTAGGGGGAGCTACGAGCAGTACTTC	CASSLIRGSYEQYF
.	.	TRBV5-6	TRBJ2-2	TGTGCCAGCAGCTGGGCAGGGCACAGCACCGGGGAGCTGTTTTTT	CASSWAGHSTGELFF
many	TRBD1	TRBV12-3/TRBV12-4	TRBJ1-2	TGTGCCAGCAGTACCTACAGGGGACGTGGCTACACCTTC	CASSTYRGRGYTF
.	.	TRBV19	TRBJ1-1	TGTGCCAGTAGTATTCGGACCCGAAGGACTGAAGCTTTCTTT	CASSIRTRRTEAFF